This paragraph covers one TCR beta chain sequence. TCRdb's copy holds only in-frame clones and misses some; the assay was immunoSEQ multiplex PCR. The sample holds tens of thousands of clones, around nine tenths seen once. The junction had 2 bases not matched to a gene; V was cut back by 2 bases and J by 0 bases. This CDR3 contains 16 residues. Germline-derived CDR1 and CDR2 are MGHDK and SYGVNS. The data stem from a study of T cell changes during pregnancy in multiple sclerosis. The V call is TRBV25-1, the J call TRBJ2-1; TRBD2 agrees at 9 bases. The source of this sequence is a female donor with multiple sclerosis, enrolled in a pregnancy study. This sample comprised CD4+ T cells from peripheral blood mononuclear cells, obtained before pregnancy. CDR3: CASSESGRLSYNEQFF. CDR3 nucleotides: TGTGCCAGCAGTGAAAGCGGGAGGCTCTCCTACAATGAGCAGTTCTTC.